The clone carrying this TCR beta chain was seen only a few times. This CDR3 is built from 13 residues. V lost 7 bases, J lost 7 bases, and 14 bases lay in between. CDR1 and CDR2 from the germline V gene are MNHEY and SVGAGI. TCRdb's copy holds only in-frame clones and misses some; the assay was immunoSEQ multiplex PCR. The table lists about 380,000 clones, more than 75% of them singletons. These data come from a study of blood T cell repertoires in COVID-19. Study overall: PBMCs, B-cell-depleted T cells, or T cells provided the cDNA or gDNA that made up the material.

Participants spanned ages about 18 to 90 years and resided in about 24 US areas. This chain links TRBV6-5 with TRBJ1-5, with a tentative D call TRBD1 (5 bases). Sequencing input: PBMCs or T cells enriched from blood (not recorded which). The source of this sequence is a young woman who had recovered from COVID-19. CDR3 nucleotides: TGTGCCAGCAAGGGGAACAGTGCCCAGCCCCAGCATTTT. Amino acids: CASKGNSAQPQHF.